This entry lists 17 T cell receptor beta chains sequenced from one sample in a study of naive and memory T cell subsets. An equimolar mix of two oligonucleotides served as the beta constant-region primer for TRBC1 and TRBC2. Each CDR3 protein gets one entry after TCRdb re-called the UMI-ligation and nested PCR reads with MiXCR. The sample carries some 150,000 distinct CDR3 sequences, approximately 15% recorded once. Sequenced: naive CD4+ T cells from blood. The receptor set was obtained from a human donor in good health.

The chain is built from TRBV2 and TRBJ2-1; D is perhaps TRBD1 or TRBD2 (6 bases each). Germline values: CDR1 SNHLY, CDR2 FYNNEI. Between the trimmed V and J ends, which lost 8 bases and 0 bases, there was a span of 14 bases. The CDR3 has 15 amino acids. CDR3 bases: TGTGCCAGCGGGGGGCCGGGCCGCTCCTACAATGAGCAGTTCTTC. Its protein is CASGGPGRSYNEQFF.

In this sample, this clonotype turned up a few times. V gene TRBV18 combines with J gene TRBJ2-3; unclear D gene. Per germline, CDR1 KGHSH and CDR2 LQKENI. V was shortened by 1 base and J by 5 bases, with 13 bases between the two germline ends. The CDR3 totals 15 residues. The CDR3 region has the DNA TGTGCCAGCTCACCACGGATCCTCGCCGGAGATACGCAGTATTTT. It yields the protein CASSPRILAGDTQYF.

This clonotype was observed a few times. The rearrangement links TRBV10-3 to TRBJ2-1, with D unresolved. The CDR3 is made up of 12 amino acids. Germline V gives CDR1 ENHRY, CDR2 SYGVKD. V lost 4 bases to trimming and J lost 3 bases, with 4 bases between them. The CDR3 coding sequence is TGTGCCATCAGTGGCAACTACAATGAGCAGTTCTTC. Residues: CAISGNYNEQFF.

The chain recombines TRBV5-1 with TRBJ2-1; 7 nucleotides align to TRBD1. Trimming took 0 bases from V and 4 from J; bases not matched to a gene: 4. Germline V gene data show CDR1 as SGHRS and CDR2 as YFSETQ. The CDR3 sequence is 15 residues long. The CDR3 protein is CASSLGPGQYNEQFF. CDR3 DNA: TGCGCCAGCAGCTTGGGACCGGGACAGTACAATGAGCAGTTCTTC. The variable domain in full, with the rest retrieved from reference TRBV5-1 and TRBJ2-1, is KAGVTQTPRYLIKTRGQQVTLSCSPISGHRSVSWYQQTPGQGLQFLFEYFSETQRNKGNFPGRFSGRQFSNSRSEMNVSTLELGDSALYLCASSLGPGQYNEQFFGPGTRLTVL.

This chain joins TRBV28 and TRBJ2-6; weak D call: TRBD1 (7 bases). This CDR3 region has 16 residues. Germline CDR1 and CDR2: MDHEN and SYDVKM. Trimming pared 5 bases from V and 4 bases from J, leaving 15 bases between. The CDR3 DNA sequence: TGTGCCAGCAGTCAGGGGGGAATGACGGGGGCCAACGTCCTGACTTTC. Translating gives CASSQGGMTGANVLTF. Looking up the rest from reference TRBV28 and TRBJ2-6 gives the full variable domain: DVKVTQSSRYLVKRTGEKVFLECVQDMDHENMFWYRQDPGLGLRLIYFSYDVKMKEKGDIPEGYSVSREKKERFSLILESASTNQTSMYLCASSQGGMTGANVLTFGAGSRLTVL.

Here the CDR3 DNA reads TGTGCCAGCAGGTTAGCGGTGGGCTCTGGGGCCAACGTCCTGACTTTC. Translated, it gives CASRLAVGSGANVLTF. V usage is TRBV6-2 or TRBV6-3 and J usage is TRBJ2-6, with a weak D call TRBD2 (6 bases). Germline V CDR1 and CDR2: MNHEY, SVGEGT. This CDR3 comprises 16 residues. V lost 6 bases to trimming and J lost 0 bases, with 12 bases between them.

This clonotype was counted only a few times. V usage is TRBV28 and J usage is TRBJ1-4; 7 bases are a match to TRBD1. Germline CDR1 MDHEN, CDR2 SYDVKM. This CDR3 is built from 14 residues. V lost 3 bases to trimming and J lost 8 bases; unmatched junction nucleotides: 6. For the CDR3, the DNA is TGTGCCAGCAGTTTCGCAGGGGGGCGAGAAAAACTGTTTTTT. Encoded protein: CASSFAGGREKLFF.

V gene TRBV7-2 combines with J gene TRBJ1-1; possible D gene TRBD1, 5 bases. Germline loops: CDR1 SGHTA, CDR2 FQGNSA. V was pared by 2 bases and J by 10 bases, with 11 bases between. The CDR3 runs to 12 residues. CDR3 sequence reads: CASSLYQGPAFF. The CDR3 nucleotides read TGTGCCAGCAGCTTATATCAGGGCCCAGCTTTCTTT.

This clonotype has more than one count but fewer than ten. The rearrangement links TRBV10-1 to TRBJ2-1, with 8 bases aligning to TRBD2. J lost 4 bases, V lost 3 bases, and 8 bases had no gene match. Germline lookup yields CDR1 WNHNN and CDR2 SYGVQD (reference sequence). This CDR3 is 16 amino acids long. Here the CDR3 reads CASSELSAGAYNEQFF. CDR3 DNA: TGCGCCAGCAGTGAACTTTCAGCGGGGGCTTACAATGAGCAGTTCTTC.

Only one count was recorded for this clonotype. The gene calls are TRBV19 and TRBJ1-5; D is possibly TRBD1 (6 bases). V was trimmed by 3 bases and J by 6 bases, leaving 12 bases between them. The CDR3 sequence is 14 residues long. Germline CDR1 is LNHDA and CDR2 is SQIVND (reference sequence). CDR3 amino acids: CASSIGGTGQPQHF. The CDR3 coding sequence is TGTGCCAGTAGTATTGGGGGCACGGGTCAGCCCCAGCATTTT.

This clonotype has only a few counts. This sequence joins TRBV5-4 and TRBJ2-3; D gene ambiguous. Deletions cut 1 base from V and 6 bases from J, with 15 bases between. Looked up from germline, CDR1 is SGHNT and CDR2 is YYREEE (reference sequence). CDR3 length: 15 amino acids. The CDR3 sequence is CASSLPELLLDTQYF. The CDR3 DNA sequence: TGTGCCAGCAGCTTGCCCGAACTATTACTGGATACGCAGTATTTT. Full variable domain (remainder filled in from reference TRBV5-4 and TRBJ2-3): ETGVTQSPTHLIKTRGQQVTLRCSSQSGHNTVSWYQQALGQGPQFIFQYYREEENGRGNFPPRFSGLQFPNYSSELNVNALELDDSALYLCASSLPELLLDTQYFGPGTRLTVL.

This clonotype was detected only a few times. The rearrangement joins TRBV19 to TRBJ1-5, with D tentatively TRBD1 (5 bases). Germline CDR1 reads LNHDA; CDR2 reads SQIVND (reference sequence). The length of the CDR3 is 18 residues. V shed 7 bases and J shed 5 bases, with 27 bases lying between them. CDR3 sequence reads: CASNQAGNSLLLYQPQHF. The DNA of the CDR3 is TGTGCCAGTAACCAAGCAGGGAACTCCCTCCTCCTATATCAGCCCCAGCATTTT.

This clonotype turned up a few times. This rearrangement joins TRBV2 to TRBJ2-5; 7 bases agree with TRBD1. With V trimmed by 6 bases and J by 5 bases, 9 bases remained unmatched. The germline gives CDR1 SNHLY, CDR2 FYNNEI. CDR3 length equals 14 residues. CDR3 amino acids: CASSRQGYQETQYF. DNA for the CDR3: TGTGCCAGCAGCCGACAGGGCTATCAGGAGACCCAGTACTTC.

The table lists this clonotype with many counts. The rearrangement uses TRBV25-1 and TRBJ2-7; D is uncertain. CDR1 and CDR2 from the germline V gene are MGHDK and SYGVNS. The V gene lost 5 bases and the J gene lost 5 bases, with 16 bases spanning the gap. The CDR3 totals 14 residues. The CDR3 DNA follows: TGTGCCAGCAGTATAACGACTGGTTTGGACGAGCAGTACTTC. This codes for CASSITTGLDEQYF.

This clonotype was observed a handful of times. The chain has TRBV5-1 and TRBJ2-5; D is unresolved. Deletions cut 0 bases from V and 7 bases from J, with 13 bases between. From germline, CDR1 is SGHRS and CDR2 YFSETQ. The CDR3 consists of 14 residues. The DNA for the CDR3 is TGCGCCAGCAGCTTGGTTATATCAAGTGGGACCCAGTACTTC. Translated: CASSLVISSGTQYF.

The chain combines TRBV7-9 with TRBJ1-5; tentatively, D is TRBD1 (5 bases). The CDR3 is made up of 16 amino acids. Per the germline V gene, CDR1 is SEHNR and CDR2 is FQNEAQ (reference sequence). V lost 1 base and J lost 2, with 12 bases in between. Here the CDR3 reads CASSLERSRGNQPQHF. The CDR3 region has the DNA TGTGCCAGCAGCTTAGAACGGTCCAGGGGCAATCAGCCCCAGCATTTT.

The gene calls are TRBV6-6 and TRBJ2-7; a weak D match, TRBD1 (5 bases). There are 16 residues in the CDR3. Trimming removed 6 bases from V and 2 bases from J, with 20 bases in between. CDR1 and CDR2 (germline): MNHNY, SVGAGI (reference sequence). The DNA of the CDR3 is TGTGCCAGCAGCTCTCGAGTCGGCATGGACACCTACGAGCAGTACTTC. This sequence encodes CASSSRVGMDTYEQYF.